Reported below is one T cell receptor (beta chain). The target of this receptor is not known. No base qualities exist here, and no much larger clone lies one base off it. This sample is part of a study of T cell changes during pregnancy in multiple sclerosis (dated by TCRdb to between 2019 and 2020). About the full investigation: In women with multiple sclerosis, the researchers looked at how the T cell repertoire shifted as pregnancy progressed.

The CDR3 runs 16 amino acids, cysteine and phenylalanine included. The retained sequence is limited to the CDR3, 48 bases, with the frame set at the first base. As encoded in the germline V gene (reference sequence), CDR1 is SEHNR while CDR2 is FQNEAQ. V and J are trimmed by 4 bases and 8 bases, and the gene matches miss 14 bases of the junction. Library construction relied on the immunoSEQ multiplex PCR assay. The clones in this table, taken by TCRdb from immuneACCESS, are in-frame only. Not every clone is retained; where verified, under half of the shortfall comes from an unresolved V gene, and the cause of the rest is unknown. Recorded for this sample are approximately 45,000 clones; roughly 84% of them occurred a single time. The ten largest make up approximately 0.64% of the sample.

The sequence is built from TRBV7-9 and TRBJ1-2; 9 bases in between match TRBD1. The sample in question was CD4+ T cells from peripheral blood mononuclear cells, obtained before pregnancy. The clonotype was recovered from a female donor with multiple sclerosis, enrolled in a pregnancy study. In nucleotides, the sequence is TGTGCCAGCAGCTCTCGAGGGACAGGGAATCGCGAGGGCTACACCTTC. This encodes CASSSRGTGNREGYTF.